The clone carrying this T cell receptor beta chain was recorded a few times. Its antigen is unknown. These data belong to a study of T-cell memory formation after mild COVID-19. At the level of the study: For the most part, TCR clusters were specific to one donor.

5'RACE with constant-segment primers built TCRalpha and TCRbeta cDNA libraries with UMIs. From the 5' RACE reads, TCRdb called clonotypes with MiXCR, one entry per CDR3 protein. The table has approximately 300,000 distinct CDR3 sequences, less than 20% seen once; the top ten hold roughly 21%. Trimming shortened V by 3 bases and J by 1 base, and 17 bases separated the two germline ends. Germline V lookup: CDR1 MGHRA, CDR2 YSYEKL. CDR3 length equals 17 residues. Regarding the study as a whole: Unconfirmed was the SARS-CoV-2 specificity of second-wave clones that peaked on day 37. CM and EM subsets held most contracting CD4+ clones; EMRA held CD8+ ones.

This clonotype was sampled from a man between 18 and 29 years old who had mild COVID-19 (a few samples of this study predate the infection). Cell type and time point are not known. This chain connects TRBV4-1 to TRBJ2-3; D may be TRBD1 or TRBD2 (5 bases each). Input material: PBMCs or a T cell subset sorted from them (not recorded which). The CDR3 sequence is CASSHGWDLSGTDTQYF. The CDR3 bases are TGCGCCAGCAGCCACGGTTGGGACCTTTCGGGCACAGATACGCAGTATTTT.